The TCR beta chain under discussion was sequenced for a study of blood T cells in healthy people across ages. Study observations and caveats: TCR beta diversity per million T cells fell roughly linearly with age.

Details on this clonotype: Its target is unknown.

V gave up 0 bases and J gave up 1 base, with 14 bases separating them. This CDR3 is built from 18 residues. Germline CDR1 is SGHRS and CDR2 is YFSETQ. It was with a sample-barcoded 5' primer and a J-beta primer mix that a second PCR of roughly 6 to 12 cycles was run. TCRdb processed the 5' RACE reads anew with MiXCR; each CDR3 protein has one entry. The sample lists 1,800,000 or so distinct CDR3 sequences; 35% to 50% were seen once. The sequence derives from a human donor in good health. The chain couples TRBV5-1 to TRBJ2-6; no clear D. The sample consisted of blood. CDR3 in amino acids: CASSLDGVWASGANVLTF. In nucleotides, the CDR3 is TGCGCCAGCAGCTTGGATGGGGTGTGGGCGTCTGGGGCCAACGTCCTGACTTTC.